This record looks at one TCR beta chain sequence and its context. Its antigen remains undetermined. This sample is drawn from a study of T cells in severe cutaneous drug reactions (dated by TCRdb to about 2019). Background on the whole study: Recruitment took place between about 2010 and 2018, drawing patients from Taiwan, Thailand and a European registry network. Only patients with a probable or definite SJS/TEN or DRESS diagnosis by RegiSCAR criteria were enrolled. Assignment of the culprit drug relied on both the Naranjo algorithm and the ALDEN drug causality algorithm. Biological samples, such as blister fluids/cells and PBMC, were collected from patients during the acute or recovery stage. Single-cell sequencing, quantitative PCR validation, functional assays and transgenic mouse experiments were combined with bulk TCR sequencing. Libraries used iRepertoire multiplex PCR; authors cited a comparison showing similar capture of abundant clonotypes across iRepertoire and 5' RACE methods with or without UMI.

Results the study describes overall, beyond this receptor: TRBV12-4 usage was strongly increased in CBZ-SJS/TEN patients, averaging approximately 33% in blister cells and about 4.9% in PBMC. All seven CBZ-SJS/TEN blister samples contained a public TCRbeta CDR3 (mean about 13%), which was undetectable or scarce in tolerant-control and healthy-donor PBMC. The authors noted that whether the public TCR generalizes to SJS/TEN caused by other drugs still needs further study.

The donors whose samples were sequenced had carbamazepine-induced Stevens-Johnson syndrome or toxic epidermal necrolysis (CBZ-SJS/TEN). To search for drug-specific clonotypes, the T cell receptor repertoires of patients with drug-induced severe cutaneous adverse reactions were profiled by next-generation sequencing. The RNA was isolated from either blister cells of skin lesions or peripheral blood mononuclear cells. Library preparation used the iRepertoire multiplex PCR system with TCR subtype-specific primers for both bulk and single-cell sequencing. Multiplex PCR with primers aimed at the V, D and J gene regions produced the bulk TCR beta libraries. Approximately 85-500 ng of RNA per sample was used as input for bulk TCR library preparation. An Illumina MiSeq was used to sequence the bulk TCR beta amplicons. Under the source paper's analysis protocol: Sample misassignments and low-quality sequencing reads were filtered out during quality control steps. The CDR3 was defined as the amino acids lying between the Y[YFLI]C motif of the V gene and the [FW]GXGT motif of the J segment. The IMGT database served as the reference for assigning TRBV and TRBJ genes and CDR3 clonotypes. TRBV expression in each sample was normalized to the mean of the same gene in PBMC from about 44 healthy donors. One entry per CDR3 protein sequence results from the TCRdb reprocessing of the reads, with DNA left out. The V and J calls and clone size are TCRdb's, not the authors'. The sample's clone listing holds 10,000 or so distinct CDR3 sequences. The ten largest clones capture 21% of the sample.

From cysteine to phenylalanine, the CDR3 is 14 amino acids long. The DNA sequence is not available. Sequences SQVTM (CDR1) and ANQGSEA (CDR2) are obtained from the germline V gene. The chain is encoded by TRBV29-1 joined to TRBJ2-7. Sequenced input: cells from a skin blister. What the cell subset or site label conveys for this sample: unsorted cells from skin lesion blisters. This clonotype originated in a human donor with Stevens-Johnson syndrome, a severe cutaneous drug reaction. CDR3 protein: CSVVEYRNSYEQYF.